This T cell receptor beta chain appears in the sequencing data of a study of control samples from healthy donors and cancer patients. Data came from immunoSEQ multiplex PCR; TCRdb stores just in-frame clones and leaves some out. The data hold roughly 160,000 clones, with about 94% observed a single time. This clone was seen only once. This CDR3 has 13 residues. Per the germline V gene, CDR1 is MNHEY and CDR2 is SMNVEV (reference sequence). The trim removed 4 bases at V and 7 bases at J, leaving 5 bases unmatched. The chain has TRBV27 and TRBJ1-2; 8 bases are shared with TRBD1. The sample was PBMCs. The receptor was derived from a man in his 60s with colorectal cancer. The CDR3 bases are TGTGCCAGCAGTTCCGGACAGGGTGGTGGCTACACCTTC. Its protein is CASSSGQGGGYTF.